Sequencing of this TCR beta chain was carried out in a study of blood T cell repertoires in COVID-19. The V segment lost 5 bases and the J segment 5 bases; nucleotides outside the gene matches: 7. Germline CDR1 is PRHDT and CDR2 is FYEKMQ (reference sequence). This CDR3 has 15 amino acids. The repertoire was sequenced with immunoSEQ multiplex PCR; TCRdb's copy has only in-frame clones and lacks some. The sample has 150,000 or so clones, 80% to 90% seen once. The genes are TRBV13 and TRBJ2-1; 9 bases line up with TRBD1. This receptor was identified in a human donor with acute or convalescent COVID-19. The donor label of this sample is uncertain. The material sequenced was peripheral blood. The CDR3: CASSPWDRAHNEQFF. CDR3 coding DNA: TGTGCCAGCAGCCCCTGGGACAGGGCTCACAATGAGCAGTTCTTC.